These 3 T cell receptor beta chains share one sample of origin, sequenced in a study of T-cell reconstitution after alpha-beta-depleted transplantation in children. Preparation of the TCRbeta library involved a method that used unique molecular identifiers. MiXCR was run by TCRdb on the PCR reads, yielding one entry per CDR3 protein. This sample has a few hundred thousand distinct CDR3 sequences, with around 10% found just once. Sample: peripheral blood, taken 180 days after TCRalphabeta/CD19-depleted stem cell transplant. The source is a male patient aged 2 to 10 who had a stem cell transplant for chronic granulomatous disease, so the T cells may come from the graft donor.

This clonotype has a count of ten or more. The V and J genes are TRBV12-3 or TRBV12-4 and TRBJ1-1, with D hard to call. This CDR3 has 12 amino acids. Trimming pared 3 bases from V and 10 bases from J, leaving 12 bases between. CDR3 coding DNA: TGTGCCAGCAGTTTTCAAACCACGGGAGCTTTCTTT. Protein: CASSFQTTGAFF.

The chain is built from TRBV19 and TRBJ2-1; the D call may be TRBD1 or TRBD2 (6 bases each). The V gene lost 5 bases and the J gene lost 6 bases, with 17 bases spanning the gap. The germline gives CDR1 LNHDA, CDR2 SQIVND (reference sequence). The CDR3 extends over 15 amino acids. Here the CDR3 DNA reads TGTGCCAGTAGTCCCAGTGGGGGGCTCGGCAATGAGCAGTTCTTC. Translated: CASSPSGGLGNEQFF.

This clonotype was seen at least ten times. The V call is TRBV30, the J call TRBJ2-2; 10 bases agree with TRBD2. Germline loops: CDR1 GTSNPN, CDR2 SVGIG (reference sequence). J was trimmed by 4 bases and V by 4 bases; bases with no gene match: 3. The CDR3 runs 14 residues. DNA for the CDR3: TGTGCCTGGAACAGCGGGAGGGCCACCGGGGAGCTGTTTTTT. Translation: CAWNSGRATGELFF. The full variable domain, in which reference TRBV30 and TRBJ2-2 provide the parts outside the CDR3, is SQTIHQWPATLVQPVGSPLSLECTVEGTSNPNLYWYRQAAGRGLQLLFYSVGIGQISSEVPQNLSASRPQDRQFILSSKKLLLSDSGFYLCAWNSGRATGELFFGEGSRLTVL.